This T cell receptor beta chain comes out of a study of monozygotic twins with inflammatory bowel disease (dated 2019 in TCRdb). As for the study more broadly: The full study comprised 28 monozygotic twin pairs: nine German pairs (four IBD-concordant, five IBD-discordant) and 19 IBD-discordant Danish pairs. Within discordant pairs, disease-associated traits were sought mainly by comparing IBD patients with their genetically identical healthy co-twins. Each individual had, on average, about 151 000 unique TCRalpha sequences and 181 000 unique TCRbeta sequences available for analysis.

In the case of this clonotype: No antigen is known for it.

The paper's findings and limits, for the study overall: Because patients were on differing immunosuppressive treatments, the repertoires may have picked up extra background noise and inter-individual variability. A decrease in TCRbeta repertoire diversity, as measured by inverse Simpson index, was observed in IBD patients compared with their healthy co-twins. Compared with healthy twins, IBD patients had fewer clonotypes in common with other individuals, a difference most pronounced in patients showing signs of disease activity. The analysis was unable to tell apart different T cell subtypes. Concordant and discordant twins showed no difference in repertoire similarity, possibly because of limited statistical power. The results gave no support for a single strong signal or clonotype linked to IBD.

From each donor, an approximately 2.5 ml peripheral blood sample was drawn into PAXgene tubes and stored at -80 degrees C. Without any T cell sorting, total RNA was extracted from whole blood using the PAXgene blood miRNA kit on an automated QIAcube. Deep TCRalpha and TCRbeta repertoire profiling with unique molecular barcoding was performed on peripheral blood of monozygotic twin pairs concordant or discordant for inflammatory bowel disease. Smoking habits were recorded for all twin pairs, with individuals classified as current, former or never smokers. Its CDR3 holds 14 amino acids, cysteine through phenylalanine. The entry carries no DNA sequence. For CDR1 and CDR2, the germline V gene lists LGHNA and YSLEER. Libraries were prepared through 5' RACE. Each TCR library was prepared from around 3.5 ug of total RNA. cDNA was synthesized with SMARTScribe reverse transcriptase in eight separate reactions per sample. During cDNA synthesis, template switching was used to introduce unique molecular identifiers that contained a 6-nucleotide sample barcode. TCRalpha and TCRbeta cDNA was amplified by two nested PCRs of around 16 and 10 cycles, with bead purification after each PCR. Before amplification, cDNA was treated with uracil DNA-glycosylase and purified using the QIAquick PCR purification kit. In the second PCR, Illumina TruSeq-compatible adapters and sample-specific barcodes were added. Library quality and concentration were assessed using TapeStation and Qubit, and about 4.7 ng of each library was pooled. Sequencing of pooled libraries was carried out on an Illumina HiSeq2500 single-index Rapid Run using 2 x 100 bp reads and custom sequencing primers. On the study's bioinformatics: UMI-based consensus assembly with MiGEC version 1.2.6 was used to correct PCR and sequencing errors. MiXCR version 2.1.1 was used to carry out V(D)J alignment, clonotype assembly and CDR3 extraction. Normalisation of gene usage, clonotype sharing and MAIT/NKT TCR abundance was achieved by analysing the top 1000, 10 000 and 20 000 clonotypes per sample. Diversity was computed as the inverse Simpson index with the vegan R package after downsampling to 27 000 UMIs. Statistical testing used paired Mann-Whitney U tests on the discordant twin pairs and applied Benjamini-Hochberg correction for multiple testing. TCRdb reprocessed the reads, and each CDR3 protein sequence is entered once, without DNA. TCRdb's processing, not the authors', yielded these V and J calls. In this sample's table one finds around 140,000 distinct CDR3 sequences. Approximately 1.2% of the sample comes from the top ten.

Sample: blood. Recombination joined TRBV4-3 with TRBJ2-7; TCRdb gives TRBD1 as the D gene, but with no DNA this cannot be confirmed. The receptor was isolated from a human donor with ulcerative colitis or Crohn's disease, or a healthy co-twin of an affected twin (not recorded which). CDR3 region: CASSHGTGVYEQYF.